The 32 T cell receptor beta chains listed next were all sequenced from one sample in a study of T-cell memory formation after mild COVID-19. TCRdb re-called the 5' RACE reads through MiXCR, storing one row per CDR3 protein. The repertoire includes 470,000 or so distinct CDR3 sequences, around 27% of them detected once, and around 13% sits in the top ten. Sequencing was done on a sample of PBMCs or a T cell subset sorted from them (not recorded which). The receptors come from an adult woman who had mild COVID-19 (a few samples of this study predate the infection). Cell type and time point are not known.

The chain recombines TRBV29-1 with TRBJ2-3; D may be TRBD2 (5 bases). V gave up 7 bases and J gave up 6 bases, with 17 bases separating them. The CDR3 has 13 residues. CDR1 SQVTM and CDR2 ANQGSEA come from the germline V gene. CDR3 DNA: TGCAGCGCTTACGGGGTTAGCATTGATACGCAGTATTTT. This codes for CSAYGVSIDTQYF.

This clonotype occurred many times. V gene TRBV20-1 combines with J gene TRBJ2-7; 7 bases align to TRBD2. This CDR3 is 14 amino acids long. Germline values: CDR1 DFQATT, CDR2 SNEGSKA (reference sequence). The V gene end was trimmed by 1 base and the J gene end by 7 bases; junction bases not matched to a gene: 10. The CDR3 nucleotides read TGCAGTGCTAGAGTTCTAGCGGACCAGATGGAGCAGTACTTC. It is translated as CSARVLADQMEQYF.

This rearrangement joins TRBV20-1 to TRBJ2-7; 7 bases match TRBD1. The CDR3 spans 14 residues. Trimming removed 1 base from V and 2 bases from J; junction bases left unmatched: 5. Germline V gene data show CDR1 as DFQATT and CDR2 as SNEGSKA (reference sequence). This CDR3 reads CSARVGQTPYEQYF. The CDR3 region has the DNA TGCAGTGCTAGAGTGGGACAGACCCCCTACGAGCAGTACTTC.

The chain has TRBV30 and TRBJ2-1; D ambiguous. V lost 3 bases and J 8 bases, leaving 11 bases between the germline ends. This CDR3 is built from 12 residues. Germline V CDR1 and CDR2: GTSNPN, SVGIG (reference sequence). As DNA, the CDR3 is TGTGCCTGGAGATCAGTGAATGATGAGCAGTTCTTC. The encoded protein is CAWRSVNDEQFF.

This clonotype was detected only a few times. CDR3 sequence (DNA): TGCAGTGCTAACGGGGGGCATGAAACTGAAGCTTTCTTT. It codes for CSANGGHETEAFF. The chain uses TRBV20-1 and TRBJ1-1, with a tentative D call TRBD1 (6 bases). The CDR3 loop spans 13 amino acids. From germline, CDR1 is DFQATT and CDR2 SNEGSKA (reference sequence). The V end lost 4 bases, the J end lost 5 bases, and 14 bases lay between the germline ends.

This clonotype was counted between two and nine times. The CDR3 nucleotides are TGTGCCAGCATGGCCACGGCCCTAGGGAGTGAGACCCAGTACTTC. Translating it yields CASMATALGSETQYF. This chain uses TRBV12-3 or TRBV12-4 with TRBJ2-5; perhaps TRBD2 as D (5 bases). Trimming removed 7 bases from V and 5 bases from J, with 20 bases in between. The CDR3 is 15 residues long.

The chain links TRBV20-1 to TRBJ1-2, with D perhaps matching TRBD1 (6 bases). This CDR3 contains 14 residues. Trimming stripped 6 bases from V and 4 bases from J, with 18 bases between. The germline gives CDR1 DFQATT, CDR2 SNEGSKA (reference sequence). The CDR3 DNA reads as TGCAGTGCCAAAACAGGGATGGACCCCTATGGCTACACCTTC. Its protein product is CSAKTGMDPYGYTF.

The chain has TRBV12-3 or TRBV12-4 and TRBJ1-2; D call uncertain. The V gene lost 3 bases and the J gene lost 3 bases, with 8 bases spanning the gap. The CDR3 runs 13 residues. CDR3: CASSLLAYYGYTF. The CDR3 region has the DNA TGTGCCAGCAGTTTGTTGGCCTACTATGGCTACACCTTC.

This clonotype was detected a few times. The CDR3 nucleotides are TGCGCCAGCAGCTCCACGTCCACGACGACTGGAAACACCATATATTTT. It yields the protein CASSSTSTTTGNTIYF. This chain joins TRBV5-1 and TRBJ1-3; D gene uncertain. The CDR3 extends over 16 amino acids. Germline lookup yields CDR1 SGHRS and CDR2 YFSETQ. The V and J ends lost 3 bases and 2 bases respectively, with 15 bases between them.

This sequence joins TRBV20-1 and TRBJ2-7; D might be TRBD2 (6 bases). Germline CDR1 and CDR2: DFQATT and SNEGSKA (reference sequence). Trimming took 0 bases from V and 6 from J, leaving 18 bases between them. This CDR3 region has 15 residues. CDR3 nucleotide sequence: TGCAGTGCTAGAGATGTGGCCGGCCGGGGAGGCGAGCAGTACTTC. Translation: CSARDVAGRGGEQYF.

This clonotype turned up a few times. CDR3 residues: CASSQDIYSSFIGEQYF. The CDR3 DNA reads as TGTGCCAGCAGCCAAGATATCTACTCTAGTTTTATCGGAGAGCAGTACTTC. V gene TRBV3-1 combines with J gene TRBJ2-7; D ambiguous. V was cut by 0 bases and J by 7 bases, with 22 bases left in between. Germline CDR1 and CDR2: LGHDT and YNNKEL (reference sequence). The CDR3 spans 17 residues.

The chain is built from TRBV11-2 and TRBJ1-1; D uncertain. The CDR3 is 13 amino acids. Germline lookup yields CDR1 SGHAT and CDR2 FQNNGV. V was pared by 4 bases and J by 0 bases, with 6 bases between. CDR3: CASSSSVNTEAFF. The CDR3 DNA sequence: TGTGCCAGCAGCTCTTCGGTGAACACTGAAGCTTTCTTT.

The V gene is TRBV4-2, the J gene TRBJ2-1; D is unresolved. The CDR3 runs 15 residues. V was cut by 1 base and J by 4 bases, with 11 bases left in between. Germline-derived CDR1 and CDR2 are LGHNA and YNFKEQ. Here the CDR3 reads CASSQVVGSYNEQFF. For the CDR3, the DNA is TGTGCCAGCAGCCAAGTTGTGGGATCATACAATGAGCAGTTCTTC.

This clonotype was picked up many times. The rearrangement joins TRBV12-3 or TRBV12-4 to TRBJ1-4; 10 bases line up with TRBD1. The ends lost 6 bases at V and 7 bases at J; junction bases unmatched: 8. The CDR3 runs 15 residues. The CDR3 is CASSQARTGGEKLFF. The DNA of the CDR3 is TGTGCCAGCAGCCAGGCGAGGACAGGGGGTGAAAAACTGTTTTTT.

V is TRBV24-1 and J is TRBJ2-7; 8 positions agree with TRBD1. V lost 2 bases to trimming and J lost 2 bases; unmatched junction nucleotides: 7. Germline assignment: CDR1 KGHDR and CDR2 SFDVKD. The CDR3 is 16 amino acids. The CDR3 reads CATSDSRTGSAYEQYF. The CDR3 region has the DNA TGTGCCACCAGTGATTCCCGGACAGGGAGTGCCTACGAGCAGTACTTC.

The V gene is TRBV7-2, the J gene TRBJ2-3; D tentatively fits TRBD1 or TRBD2 (5 bases each). This CDR3 comprises 15 residues. With 3 bases removed from V and 8 bases from J, the gap between germline ends came to 18 bases. Germline V gene data show CDR1 as SGHTA and CDR2 as FQGNSA. The CDR3 nucleotides read TGTGCCAGCAGCTTGAACCGGGACCCAAGAAGTACGCAGTATTTT. It encodes CASSLNRDPRSTQYF.

In this sample, this clonotype turned up a few times. This rearrangement joins TRBV5-1 to TRBJ2-7; 13 nucleotides match TRBD2. The CDR3 covers 16 residues. With V trimmed by 4 bases and J by 6 bases, 10 bases remained unmatched. Germline V lookup: CDR1 SGHRS, CDR2 YFSETQ. The CDR3 DNA is TGCGCCAGCAGCCCGACGGGACTAGCGGGGCCCATCGAGCAGTACTTC. Encoded protein: CASSPTGLAGPIEQYF.

The chain links TRBV5-1 to TRBJ2-7, with D possibly being TRBD1 (5 bases). This CDR3 has 12 residues. CDR1 SGHRS and CDR2 YFSETQ come from the germline V gene. Trimming cost V 0 bases and J 9 bases, with 10 bases left between them. The CDR3 DNA reads TGCGCCAGCAGCTTGGAAGGGGTTCGGCAGTACTTC. Translated: CASSLEGVRQYF.

This sequence joins TRBV4-3 and TRBJ2-1; 11 bases fit TRBD2. Germline-derived CDR1 and CDR2 are LGHNA and YSLEER. The CDR3 totals 16 residues. V shed 6 bases, J shed 6 bases, and the junction held 10 bases outside the gene matches. The CDR3 coding sequence is TGCGCCAGCAGTCGCTTAGCGGGAGGGCTCGTCAATGAGCAGTTCTTC. Protein product: CASSRLAGGLVNEQFF.

The V gene is TRBV29-1, the J gene TRBJ2-3, with 14 bases lining up with TRBD2. The CDR3 covers 14 residues. After removal of 6 bases from V and 6 bases from J, the junction contained 5 bases not matched to a gene. Germline CDR1 reads SQVTM; CDR2 reads ANQGSEA. The CDR3 here is CSVAGLAGVDTQYF. The CDR3 DNA follows: TGCAGCGTAGCGGGACTAGCGGGAGTGGATACGCAGTATTTT.

The chain uses TRBV5-4 and TRBJ2-3, with 11 positions matching TRBD2. The junction had 4 bases not matched to a gene; V was cut back by 0 bases and J by 4 bases. Germline-derived CDR1 and CDR2 are SGHNT and YYREEE (reference sequence). The CDR3 spans 16 residues. CDR3: CASSLASGGRPDTQYF. The DNA of the CDR3 is TGTGCCAGCAGCTTGGCTAGCGGGGGGCGACCAGATACGCAGTATTTT. Full variable domain (missing parts from reference TRBV5-4 and TRBJ2-3): ETGVTQSPTHLIKTRGQQVTLRCSSQSGHNTVSWYQQALGQGPQFIFQYYREEENGRGNFPPRFSGLQFPNYSSELNVNALELDDSALYLCASSLASGGRPDTQYFGPGTRLTVL.

The J gene is TRBJ2-5, the V gene TRBV12-3 or TRBV12-4; 9 bases are shared with TRBD2. CDR3 size: 14 residues. Germline trimming cut 6 bases from V and 5 bases from J; bases unmatched to any gene: 7. The CDR3 region has the DNA TGTGCCAGCAGCCGCCTTAGCGGGGGCGAGACCCAGTACTTC. This sequence encodes CASSRLSGGETQYF.

This clonotype was detected many times. The rearrangement uses TRBV5-1 and TRBJ1-1; D remains ambiguous. The CDR3 spans 13 residues. CDR1 is SGHRS and CDR2 is YFSETQ in the germline V gene. Trimming pared 2 bases from V and 3 bases from J, leaving 8 bases between. The CDR3 protein is CASSFRTYTEAFF. The DNA for the CDR3 is TGCGCCAGCAGCTTCCGGACTTACACTGAAGCTTTCTTT.

J is TRBJ2-1 and V is TRBV20-1, with 7 bases fitting TRBD2. This CDR3 is 14 amino acids long. Germline V gene sequence: CDR1 DFQATT, CDR2 SNEGSKA (reference sequence). After removal of 6 bases from V and 2 bases from J, the junction contained 7 bases not matched to a gene. The CDR3 DNA follows: TGCAGTGCCGCAGACCGGGGGGCCTACAATGAGCAGTTCTTC. This encodes CSAADRGAYNEQFF.

This clonotype was seen a handful of times. This rearrangement joins TRBV5-6 to TRBJ2-2; 9 nucleotides align to TRBD2. V shed 4 bases and J 0 bases; nucleotides not matched to a gene: 7. Germline CDR1 and CDR2: SGHDT and YYEEEE. The CDR3 extends over 17 amino acids. The CDR3 spells CASSITSSGTNTGELFF. The CDR3 DNA is TGTGCCAGCAGCATTACTTCTAGCGGGACGAACACCGGGGAGCTGTTTTTT.

The genes are TRBV24-1 and TRBJ2-1, with 12 bases aligning to TRBD2. CDR1 and CDR2 (germline): KGHDR, SFDVKD. Unmatched junction bases numbered 3, after V lost 4 bases and J lost 3 bases. The CDR3 loop spans 16 amino acids. CDR3 sequence (DNA): TGTGCCACCAGTGAGACTAGCGGGAGTATCTACAATGAGCAGTTCTTC. Translated: CATSETSGSIYNEQFF.

V and J are TRBV7-9 and TRBJ1-2; 9 nucleotides align to TRBD1. Germline CDR1 is SEHNR and CDR2 is FQNEAQ (reference sequence). The CDR3 totals 15 residues. V shed 7 bases and J 4 bases; nucleotides not matched to a gene: 10. This chain's CDR3 is CASTTTGTGSYGYTF. In DNA, the CDR3 is TGTGCCAGCACCACGACCGGGACAGGGTCCTATGGCTACACCTTC. The full variable domain, its missing parts supplied by reference TRBV7-9 and TRBJ1-2, is DTGVSQNPRHKITKRGQNVTFRCDPISEHNRLYWYRQTLGQGPEFLTYFQNEAQLEKSRLLSDRFSAERPKGSFSTLEIQRTEQGDSAMYLCASTTTGTGSYGYTFGSGTRLTVV.

This chain connects TRBV5-1 to TRBJ1-2, with no clear D. The ends were cut back, 2 bases at V and 3 bases at J, with 8 bases in the middle. Germline-derived CDR1 and CDR2 are SGHRS and YFSETQ. The CDR3 extends over 13 amino acids. Here the CDR3 reads CASSLEAYYGYTF. For the CDR3, the DNA is TGCGCCAGCAGCTTAGAGGCCTACTATGGCTACACCTTC.

The chain has TRBV7-3 and TRBJ1-1, with 9 bases fitting TRBD1. Looked up from germline, CDR1 is SGHTA and CDR2 is FQGTGA. The CDR3 consists of 16 residues. The V gene end was trimmed by 2 bases and the J gene end by 11 bases; junction bases not matched to a gene: 15. In nucleotides, the CDR3 is TGTGCCAGCAGCTTACCGCCGGGACAGGGACGTTCAAAGGCTTTCTTT. The encoded protein is CASSLPPGQGRSKAFF.

This clonotype has a handful of counts. V gene TRBV9 combines with J gene TRBJ2-2; 8 bases fit TRBD2. Germline values: CDR1 SGDLS, CDR2 YYNGEE. V trimming: 4 bases; J trimming: 4 bases; junction bases outside the gene matches: 12. There are 17 residues in the CDR3. The DNA for the CDR3 is TGTGCCAGCAGCCCCCCAGAGGTAGCGGGAACCACCGGGGAGCTGTTTTTT. Translating it yields CASSPPEVAGTTGELFF.

The gene calls are TRBV4-3 and TRBJ2-5; D possibly corresponds to TRBD2 (5 bases). This CDR3 is built from 15 residues. In germline, CDR1 is LGHNA, CDR2 YSLEER. The germline V and J ends were trimmed by 0 bases and 4 bases, with 12 bases remaining between them. CDR3 nucleotides: TGCGCCAGCAGCCAAGATTGGAGGCCGTCAGAGACCCAGTACTTC. It translates to CASSQDWRPSETQYF.

There are a few counts of this clonotype. The chain is built from TRBV5-4 and TRBJ2-7, with a tentative D call TRBD1 (5 bases). The CDR3 has 14 residues. The germline V gene has CDR1 SGHNT and CDR2 YYREEE (reference sequence). The ends were cut back, 5 bases at V and 0 bases at J, with 12 bases in the middle. Here the CDR3 reads CASRMDDSSYEQYF. CDR3 nucleotides: TGTGCCAGCAGAATGGACGACAGCTCCTACGAGCAGTACTTC.